Following are 24 T cell receptor beta chains from one sample sequenced in a study of T cell clonality in common variable immunodeficiency. Sequenced by immunoSEQ multiplex PCR; TCRdb stores in-frame clones only, minus some. The sample holds tens of thousands of clones, and no clone turns up only once. What was sequenced was peripheral blood mononuclear cells. The origin of the receptors is a person aged 18 to 70 in good health.

This clone showed up many times. The CDR3 end falls 3 residues outside the read, so it is completed with the germline J gene. This chain joins TRBV7-8 and TRBJ2-7; tentatively, D is TRBD1 (5 bases). The germline CDR1 and CDR2 sequences are SGHVS and FQNEAQ. CDR3 length equals 15 residues. V dropped 6 bases and J dropped 3 bases, with 18 bases sitting between them. CDR3 bases read: TGTGCCAGCAGGACCGGCAGGGAAGGGATCTACGAG. This sequence encodes CASRTGREGIYE. The CDR3 in its entirety is CASRTGREGIYEQYF.

At least ten counts were recorded for this clone. The sequence runs out 3 residues before the end of the CDR3; the remainder is reconstructed from the germline J gene. This chain uses TRBV5-1 with TRBJ2-7, with 8 bases fitting TRBD1. The CDR3 length is 16 residues. V lost 3 bases and J lost 0; bases outside the gene matches: 8. Germline CDR1 and CDR2: SGHRS and YFSETQ. The CDR3 loop is CASSSTTGANSYEQYF. The CDR3 bases that were read are TGCGCCAGCAGCTCGACGACAGGGGCCAACTCCTACGAG.

This clone has a count of ten or more. The read is 3 residues too short to cover the CDR3 end, so that end is filled in from the germline J gene. The chain has TRBV20-1 and TRBJ2-5; 7 bases match TRBD1. Germline CDR1 is DFQATT and CDR2 is SNEGSKA (reference sequence). The length of the CDR3 is 16 residues. V trimming: 2 bases; J trimming: 5 bases; junction bases outside the gene matches: 14. CDR3 amino acids: CSARQLRGQLGETQYF. The CDR3 bases that were read are TGCAGTGCTAGACAACTGAGGGGACAGTTGGGTGAGACC.

This clone was picked up many times. The read terminates 3 residues before the CDR3 end, so the remaining end is supplied by the germline J gene. The chain joins TRBV7-2 to TRBJ1-2; 9 bases align to TRBD1. The CDR3 is 14 residues long. In germline, CDR1 is SGHTA, CDR2 FQGNSA. The V segment lost 5 bases and the J segment 5 bases; nucleotides outside the gene matches: 6. CDR3 protein: CASSPDRGVYGYTF. CDR3 DNA (partial): TGTGCCAGCAGCCCGGACAGGGGTGTGTATGGC.

At least ten counts were recorded for this clone. The observed sequence ends 3 residues before the CDR3 terminus, with the missing tail filled in from the germline J gene. V usage is TRBV7-8 and J usage is TRBJ2-3; 7 nucleotides agree with TRBD2. The trim removed 4 bases at V and 2 bases at J, leaving 9 bases unmatched. The CDR3 runs 16 residues. Germline V gene data show CDR1 as SGHVS and CDR2 as FQNEAQ. CDR3 DNA, as far as it was read: TGTGCCAGCAGCTCCGTCGTCGCGGGGGTCACAGATACG. This sequence encodes CASSSVVAGVTDT. The full CDR3 reads CASSSVVAGVTDTQYF.

There are many counts of this clone. Read coverage stops 3 residues before the CDR3 terminus; the germline J gene supplies the remainder. The chain employs TRBV20-1 and TRBJ2-1; 11 nucleotides match TRBD2. V was pared by 3 bases and J by 8 bases, with 9 bases of the junction left unmatched. The CDR3 totals 15 residues. Germline CDR1 reads DFQATT; CDR2 reads SNEGSKA (reference sequence). The CDR3 sequence: CSARSVAGGRDEQFF. The CDR3 bases that were read are TGCAGTGCTAGGTCGGTAGCGGGGGGGCGGGATGAG.

This clone was observed at least ten times. The sequenced fragment ends 3 residues before the CDR3 boundary, so the rest is inferred from the germline J gene. V gene TRBV3-1 (or the pseudogene TRBV3-2) combines with J gene TRBJ2-5, with TRBD2 matching 7 bases. V gave up 5 bases and J gave up 4 bases; unmatched junction bases: 16. This CDR3 has 17 residues. The V gene's germline CDR1 is LGHDT and CDR2 YNNKEL (reference sequence). The sequenced part of the CDR3 DNA is TGTGCCAGCAGCTTTACCTTAGCGGGCGGGCCGTCAGAGACC. Residues: CASSFTLAGGPSET. The full-length CDR3 reads as CASSFTLAGGPSETQYF.

This clone was counted ten times or more. CDR3 region: CASSPDTGKQPQHF. The sequenced part of the CDR3 DNA is TGCGCCAGCAGCCCGGACACTGGGAAACAGCCC. The gene calls are TRBV4-1 and TRBJ1-5; D may be TRBD1 (5 bases). The read ends 3 residues before the CDR3 terminus; that terminus is restored from the germline J gene. V was trimmed by 4 bases and J by 7 bases, leaving 14 bases between them. Germline-derived CDR1 and CDR2 are MGHRA and YSYEKL. The CDR3 sequence is 14 residues long.

This clone was seen many times. The CDR3 end falls 3 residues outside the read, so it is completed with the germline J gene. This chain links TRBV10-3 with TRBJ1-5; TRBD1 matches at 10 bases. V lost 6 bases, J lost 7 bases, and 6 bases stayed unmatched. Germline CDR1 is ENHRY and CDR2 is SYGVKD. The CDR3 covers 14 residues. The sequenced CDR3 bases are TGTGCCATCAGCGAGACAGGGGGCCTGCAGCCC. This codes for CAISETGGLQP. In full, the CDR3 reads CAISETGGLQPQHF.

This clone was counted many times. The read comes to an end 3 residues before the CDR3 does, leaving the germline J gene to fill in the end. The J gene is TRBJ1-5, the V gene TRBV6-2 or TRBV6-3; 7 nucleotides agree with TRBD1. Germline lookup yields CDR1 MNHEY and CDR2 SVGEGT. The V segment lost 6 bases and the J segment 1 base; nucleotides outside the gene matches: 6. The CDR3 loop spans 15 amino acids. The CDR3 loop is CASRESQGSNQPQHF. CDR3 DNA, as far as it was read: TGTGCCAGCAGAGAATCACAGGGGAGCAATCAGCCC.

At least ten counts were recorded for this clone. The covered CDR3 bases are TGCAGTGTTCCCGCCTCTGCTACCCAAGAGACC. Residues: CSVPASATQET. Given in full, the CDR3 is CSVPASATQETQYF. V and J are TRBV20-1 and TRBJ2-5; D call uncertain. Sequencing ends 3 residues short of the CDR3 end; the germline J gene provides the rest. The CDR3 is made up of 14 amino acids. The germline V and J ends were trimmed by 7 bases and 1 base, with 16 bases remaining between them. CDR1 is DFQATT, CDR2 SNEGSKA, per germline (reference sequence).

This clone has a count of ten or more. The read finishes 3 residues shy of the CDR3 end, and the germline J gene is used to complete it. The chain links TRBV18 to TRBJ1-3; no reliable D call. CDR1 is KGHSH and CDR2 is LQKENI in the germline V gene. This CDR3 region has 14 residues. Trimming removed 10 bases at V and 3 bases at J, with 16 bases between. This chain's CDR3 is CATQPAAGGNTIYF. The sequenced part of the CDR3 DNA is TGTGCCACCCAGCCGGCGGCCGGTGGAAACACC.

This clone has at least ten counts. The CDR3 goes on 3 residues after the read ends, and that part is filled in from the germline J gene. J is TRBJ2-5 and V is TRBV20-1, with TRBD2 matching over 12 bases. Trimming removed 2 bases from V and 4 bases from J; junction bases left unmatched: 2. Germline V gene lookup returns CDR1 DFQATT and CDR2 SNEGSKA (reference sequence). There are 14 residues in the CDR3. CDR3 in amino acids: CSARRLAGVETQYF. Incomplete CDR3 DNA: TGCAGTGCTAGAAGACTAGCGGGGGTAGAGACC.

This clone was recorded many times. Sequencing ends 3 residues short of the CDR3 end; the germline J gene provides the rest. The V and J genes are TRBV10-3 and TRBJ1-2; D possibly corresponds to TRBD1 (5 bases). The CDR3 runs to 16 residues. Trimming cost V 2 bases and J 6 bases, with 19 bases left between them. Germline assignment: CDR1 ENHRY and CDR2 SYGVKD. The CDR3 DNA, read in part, is TGTGCCATCAGTGAGCCTGGCGGATACAGGTTCGATGGC. Its translation: CAISEPGGYRFDG. The full CDR3 is CAISEPGGYRFDGYTF.

This clone was counted many times. The observed sequence ends 3 residues before the CDR3 terminus, with the missing tail filled in from the germline J gene. The chain recombines TRBV6-1 with TRBJ2-2; perhaps TRBD2 as D (6 bases). Trimming removed 2 bases from V and 0 bases from J, with 16 bases in between. Germline CDR1 MNHNS, CDR2 SASEGT. The CDR3 is made up of 18 amino acids. CDR3 residues: CASSENPRDSSNTGELFF. The covered CDR3 bases are TGTGCCAGCAGTGAAAATCCCCGGGACTCTTCGAACACCGGGGAG.

In its sample, this clone was seen many times. The CDR3 end lies 3 residues beyond the end of the read and is filled in from the germline J gene. This chain joins TRBV5-1 and TRBJ1-3, with 7 bases identical to TRBD1. This CDR3 spans 15 amino acids. V was clipped by 3 bases and J by 0 bases; unmatched bases: 3. Germline V gene sequence: CDR1 SGHRS, CDR2 YFSETQ. CDR3: CASSYDRASGNTIYF. The DNA read from the CDR3 is TGCGCCAGCAGCTACGACAGGGCCTCTGGAAACACC.

The sample holds many counts of this clone. The DNA ends 3 residues before the CDR3 does, and the rest of the CDR3 is filled in from the germline J gene. The gene calls are TRBV7-9 and TRBJ2-7; tentatively, D is TRBD1 (6 bases). The CDR3 has 14 residues. The V and J ends lost 2 bases and 0 bases respectively, with 8 bases between them. Germline lookup yields CDR1 SEHNR and CDR2 FQNEAQ (reference sequence). Incomplete CDR3 DNA: TGTGCCAGCAGCTTAAGGGACACCTCCTACGAG. Protein product: CASSLRDTSYE. The full CDR3 sequence reads CASSLRDTSYEQYF.

This clone was detected ten times or more. The CDR3 goes on 3 residues after the read ends, and that part is filled in from the germline J gene. The genes are TRBV6-2 or TRBV6-3 and TRBJ1-3; D is ambiguous. V was cut by 7 bases and J by 4 bases, with 14 bases left in between. There are 14 residues in the CDR3. Germline CDR1 is MNHEY and CDR2 is SVGEGT. CDR3 DNA, as far as it was read: TGTGCCAGCACCCGGGCGGGGAAAGGAAACACC. Protein: CASTRAGKGNT. The complete CDR3 protein is CASTRAGKGNTIYF.

This clone was detected many times. The read terminates 3 residues ahead of where the CDR3 ends, so the germline J gene completes it. V usage is TRBV7-2 and J usage is TRBJ2-1; 11 bases line up with TRBD2. The CDR3 is made up of 15 amino acids. Losses at the gene ends were 3 bases for V and 2 bases for J; bases not matched to a gene: 0. The germline CDR1 and CDR2 sequences are SGHTA and FQGNSA. CDR3 DNA (partial): TGTGCCAGCAGCTTGACTAGCGGGGCCTACAATGAG. Translating it yields CASSLTSGAYNE. The whole CDR3 protein is CASSLTSGAYNEQFF.

This clone occurred many times. The read ends 3 residues early relative to the CDR3; the germline J gene fills the gap. The chain has TRBV7-9 and TRBJ1-1; no clear D. The length of the CDR3 is 13 residues. The germline gives CDR1 SEHNR, CDR2 FQNEAQ (reference sequence). The V end was cut by 4 bases, the J end by 1 base, with 7 bases between. CDR3: CASSSPGNTEAFF. The DNA read from the CDR3 is TGTGCCAGCAGCTCGCCGGGGAACACTGAA. The entire variable domain, with the rest obtained from reference TRBV7-9 and TRBJ1-1, is as follows: DTGVSQNPRHKITKRGQNVTFRCDPISEHNRLYWYRQTLGQGPEFLTYFQNEAQLEKSRLLSDRFSAERPKGSFSTLEIQRTEQGDSAMYLCASSSPGNTEAFFGQGTRLTVV.

This clone has a count of ten or more. The read finishes 3 residues shy of the CDR3 end, and the germline J gene is used to complete it. This chain uses TRBV5-1 with TRBJ1-2, with 10 nucleotides matching TRBD1. V lost 0 bases, J lost 6 bases, and 20 bases stayed unmatched. There are 20 residues in the CDR3. Germline V gene sequence: CDR1 SGHRS, CDR2 YFSETQ. The CDR3 protein is CASSLAYPAGTGALGDGYTF. The covered CDR3 bases are TGCGCCAGCAGCTTGGCCTATCCAGCCGGGACAGGGGCCCTAGGGGATGGC. Supplemented by reference TRBV5-1 and TRBJ1-2, the full variable domain reads KAGVTQTPRYLIKTRGQQVTLSCSPISGHRSVSWYQQTPGQGLQFLFEYFSETQRNKGNFPGRFSGRQFSNSRSEMNVSTLELGDSALYLCASSLAYPAGTGALGDGYTFGSGTRLTVV.

This clone was recorded many times. The sequenced fragment ends 3 residues before the CDR3 boundary, so the rest is inferred from the germline J gene. The J gene is TRBJ2-2, the V gene TRBV2; 9 nucleotides agree with TRBD1. J was trimmed by 2 bases and V by 4 bases; bases with no gene match: 2. The CDR3 contains 15 residues. Germline assignment: CDR1 SNHLY and CDR2 FYNNEI. Partial CDR3 DNA: TGTGCCAGCAGTGTGGGACAGGGTAACACCGGGGAG. Translation: CASSVGQGNTGE. The complete CDR3 reads CASSVGQGNTGELFF.

Many counts were recorded for this clone. The read comes to an end 3 residues before the CDR3 does, leaving the germline J gene to fill in the end. The J gene is TRBJ2-1, the V gene TRBV7-8; 8 bases map to TRBD1. The germline CDR1 and CDR2 sequences are SGHVS and FQNEAQ. Trimming cost V 2 bases and J 2 bases; bases outside gene matches: 5. The CDR3 extends over 16 amino acids. The CDR3 loop reads CASSLLGTGAYNEQFF. The sequenced part of the CDR3 DNA is TGTGCCAGCAGCTTATTGGGGACAGGAGCCTACAATGAG.

This clone was detected a few times. CDR3 sequence reads: CASTLAGGLQETQYF. The covered CDR3 bases are TGTGCCAGCACCCTAGCGGGGGGGCTACAAGAGACC. The chain recombines TRBV7-8 with TRBJ2-5, with 12 bases aligning to TRBD2. The read comes to an end 3 residues before the CDR3 does, leaving the germline J gene to fill in the end. Germline values: CDR1 SGHVS, CDR2 FQNEAQ. The CDR3 covers 15 residues. Trimming at V came to 7 bases and at J to 2 bases, leaving 5 bases not matched to a gene.